This T cell receptor beta chain was captured by sequencing in a study of T cells in Graves' hyperthyroidism and ophthalmopathy. The CDR3 regions of TCR beta were amplified from RNA transcripts. First-round RT-PCR targeting the TCR CDR3 was performed with the HTBI primer set. MiXCR, run by TCRdb on the multiplex PCR reads, gives a single entry per CDR3 protein. The sample lists some 180,000 distinct CDR3 sequences; about a sixth were seen once. V gave up 8 bases and J gave up 4 bases; unmatched junction bases: 11. This CDR3 region has 14 residues. Germline V CDR1 and CDR2: DFQATT, SNEGSKA (reference sequence). This clonotype was seen many times.

The material sequenced was blood. The chain carries TRBV20-1 and TRBJ2-5, with TRBD1 matching 9 bases. The clonotype originates from a woman aged 45-65 years with Graves' hyperthyroidism. The CDR3 region is CSIAPGQGPETQYF. The CDR3 nucleotides are TGCAGTATCGCACCGGGACAGGGACCAGAGACCCAGTACTTC.